This T cell receptor beta chain was retrieved from a study of response to subunit inactivated influenza vaccine. The CDR3 covers 12 residues. Trimming took off 8 bases at V and 6 bases at J, with 17 bases between the two ends. Germline V lookup: CDR1 DFQATT, CDR2 SNEGSKA (reference sequence). TCRdb itself ran the RT-PCR reads through MiXCR, one entry per CDR3 protein. This sample has 500,000 to 750,000 distinct CDR3 sequences, with 13% to 15% found just once. This specimen consisted of PBMCs from blood, obtained 11 to 12 days after vaccination. This chain uses TRBV20-1 with TRBJ2-7, with D possibly being TRBD2 (6 bases). The sequence came from a man in his forties or fifties who received an inactivated influenza vaccine. CDR3 sequence reads: CSSLARVGEQYF. The CDR3 DNA follows: TGCAGTAGCCTAGCGCGAGTAGGCGAGCAGTACTTC.